The T cell receptor (beta chain) described here comes from a study of beta chain features in type 1 diabetes listed by TCRdb under 2018. In the study overall: No differences in mean age, gender distribution, total cell number or subset yield were found between patients and healthy donors. In the study, TCRB repertoires of sorted circulating CD4+ T cell subsets from recently diagnosed type 1 diabetes patients were compared with those of matched healthy donors. A total of approximately 99,000,000 sorted cells were examined across all samples, and RNA yield correlated strongly with the number of cells per subset. Regulatory and stem cell-like memory subsets were isolated from only 8 patients and roughly eight healthy donors, whereas naive and central memory subsets came from all 30 or so donors. Points the paper makes about the study in general: Fewer insertions and more nucleotide deletions at VDJ recombination sites were observed in patients with type 1 diabetes, implying thymic rearrangement abnormalities. Because cDNA was sequenced instead of genomic DNA, highly expressing activated cells could be over-represented, though the groups showed no difference in activation or CD3 levels. Naive, central memory and regulatory TCRB repertoires appeared to be more alike among patients than among healthy donors. Only small numbers of individuals were included in the HLA sub-analyses, which left unresolved whether HLA type had any influence on TCRB rearrangement. PCR may preferentially amplify shorter templates, but because patient and control samples were amplified and corrected together, any resulting skew would affect both groups equally. In all four CD4+ subsets, TCRB CDR3 length was moderately but significantly shorter in type 1 diabetes patients.

Details on this clone: There is no known antigen for this receptor. Its ends do not fully match the called genes, so a read error is possible.

The entire isolated RNA was reverse transcribed using the High Capacity cDNA Reverse Transcription Kit, and thus expressed TCRB transcripts were sequenced. Deep immunoSEQ sequencing was performed on naive, central memory and regulatory T cell samples, with an average of roughly 3.6 million total reads per sample. After sorted cells were lysed in RLT buffer, RNA was extracted with DNase-treated RNeasy Micro or Mini kits, with the choice depending on cell number. Each cell subset was processed on its own to prevent cross-contamination, while patient and healthy donor samples were processed together. Using the immunoSEQ multiplex PCR, TCRB sequences were amplified from cDNA into 87-bp fragments spanning the CDR3 region. Sequencing of the amplicons was performed on the Illumina HiSeq platform. In the authors' own workflow: Synthetic template baselines were used to correct PCR bias computationally, reads within Hamming distance 2 were collapsed together, and singletons that could not be merged were discarded. By aligning reads against IMGT, V, D and J genes, CDR3 length, and insertions or deletions at six rearrangement sites were assigned. Clonotype counts were normalized to sorted cell number within each subset before computing true diversity and Gini coefficients with the tcR R package. The overlap coefficient, calculated on TCRB nucleotide sequences, was used to measure repertoire sharing. As a proxy for the pre-selection repertoire, out-of-frame TCRB sequences from naive cells were analyzed. This immuneACCESS table, as held by TCRdb, lists in-frame sequences with V and J called but not all clones. Of the missing ones, under half trace to an unresolved V gene in checked studies; the others have no known cause. That table is the source of V, J and clone size, and D and trimming were worked out from the DNA. The sample yields 200,000 to 300,000 clones; more than 11% were counted once. Clones ranked in the top ten supply roughly 0.019% of the sample.

A single peripheral blood draw of 95 to 150 mL on average was collected from each donor into heparinised tubes. Using a panel that included CD45RO, CCR7, CD25, CD127, CD95 and CD27, naive, central memory, regulatory and stem cell-like memory CD4+ T cells were sorted on a BD FACSAria II. A purity above 95% was achieved for all sorted populations. Right away, PBMCs were isolated by Lymphoprep density gradient centrifugation and were stained directly, with no culture step. Samples were stained and sorted in pairs, with one healthy donor and one patient per experiment, so that batch effects were minimized. The germline V gene encodes CDR1 SGHAT and CDR2 FQNNGV. From cysteine to phenylalanine, the CDR3 is 15 amino acids long. The retained sequence is limited to the CDR3, 45 bases, with the frame set at the first base.

This sequence uses TRBV11-2 and TRBJ1-2; TRBD1 matches 7 bases in the middle. The origin of this receptor is a man younger than 40 with type 1 diabetes. The sample comprised naive CD4+ T cells from blood. According to the study, the label for this sample's cell subset or site signals: true naive CD4+ T cells. CDR3 loop: CASSLAPGTVVLRYF. In nucleotide form, the sequence is TGTGCCAGCAGCTTAGCCCCAGGGACAGTTGTCTTACGGTACTTC.